A selection of T cell receptor beta chains follows, all from one sample in a study of read filtering for tumor transcriptome and immune sequencing. TCRdb analysed the reads with MiXCR anew, one entry per CDR3 protein. The table includes nearly 60,000 distinct CDR3 sequences, about 12% detected once. The sample taken for sequencing was a population of CD138-negative cells sorted from bone marrow. These receptor sequences come from a donor at least 40 years old with multiple myeloma. Both conserved end residues are part of each CDR3. Rows may omit the clone size; those that give it use once, few, many or a size class.

TRBV5-6 | many | CASSLEATNEKLFF
TRBV6-1 | many | CASDRDMGSKAFF
TRBV5-5 | many | CASRGTVPEAFF
TRBV11-2 | many | CASSLGGRTGGYNEQFF
TRBV12-3/TRBV12-4 | . | CASIRGGAVFEQFF
TRBV7-9 | many | CASSLGQGNTGELFF
TRBV20-1 | many | CSAREMERLGNYGYTF
TRBV7-9 | many | CASSQAGGAGNEQFF
TRBV2 | many | CASRLGTGREQPQHF
TRBV29-1 | many | CSVDEDRGSYTF
TRBV5-1 | many | CASSLVAGGQETQYF
TRBV18 | many | CASSPTEGTEAFF
TRBV11-2 | many | CASSSVPSYEQYF
TRBV29-1 | many | CSAGRDSVSYEQYF
TRBV11-2 | many | CASRSDYQTSTDTQYF
TRBV19 | many | CASSAWRSGGTYEQYF
TRBV20-1 | . | CSARTGTGGYDTQYF
TRBV27 | many | CASSSYGDTQYF
TRBV20-1 | many | CSSDRENTGELFF
TRBV30 | . | CAWSVLAGSGNQPQHF
TRBV12-3/TRBV12-4 | many | CASSTRTGNTGELFF
TRBV20-1 | medium-sized | CSAGDRVADTQYF
TRBV2 | many | CATGPRGNQPQHF
TRBV7-9 | many | CASSLAWASGNEQFF
TRBV2 | . | CASSTGQGVYGYTF
TRBV6-1 | many | CASRLESSYNEQFF
TRBV20-1 | few | CSARTAMNTEAFF
TRBV20-1 | many | CSARDHQRGVDEQFF
TRBV11-2 | many | CASSAEGVQYF
TRBV3-1 | many | CASSQDPGLAGAGPSYNEQFF
TRBV29-1 | many | CSVEPSGEIDTQYF
TRBV3-1 | . | CASSQAGGSWQPQHF
TRBV10-2 | many | CASTGDRGPDTQHF
TRBV9 | . | CASSVLTASTDTQYF
TRBV18 | many | CASSPRGTGANVLTF
TRBV5-1 | many | CASSLAGGGTEAFF
TRBV19 | many | CASTQTGRGGTGELFF
TRBV7-6 | many | CASSLVPGGSTNEKLFF
TRBV5-1 | many | CASSLWGHSNQPQHF
TRBV2 | many | CASSRMGGRGETQYF
TRBV2 | many | CASSEVRQPQHF
TRBV29-1 | . | CSVVGGAGGNTIYF
TRBV9 | many | CASSPVGGAGSTDTQYF
TRBV12-3/TRBV12-4 | many | CASSLEWLHYGYTF
TRBV19 | once | CASSPDRLSYEQYF
TRBV6-6 | many | CASSYSRRQRDTQYF
TRBV4-2 | many | CASSQEGQIDNEQFF
TRBV5-4 | many | CASSLPTGLSAFF
TRBV6-1 | many | CASSAAQHNEQFF
TRBV6-1 | many | CASSDSYEQYF